This T cell receptor beta chain is from a study of cytomegalovirus exposure and HLA in healthy donors. Study-wide findings and caveats: Later analysis showed most CMV-associated TCR beta chains appearing HLA-restricted. Cytomegalovirus association was listed for under 200 TCR beta chains.

About this clone itself: Its antigen is unknown.

CDR1 and CDR2 from the germline V gene are MDHEN and SYDVKM. This CDR3 has 16 amino acids. V was pared by 5 bases and J by 2 bases, with 16 bases between. Those who donated were healthy bone marrow donors. A multiplex PCR was run with 60 Vbeta primers and 13 Jbeta primers. Produced via immunoSEQ multiplex PCR; TCRdb's table is partial and in-frame only. The table shows 150,000 to 190,000 clones, with approximately 77% occurring only once. The sample consisted of PBMCs. The genes are TRBV28 and TRBJ1-5; no firm D call. The source of this sequence is a man in his late teens or twenties in good health and CMV-seronegative. CDR3 sequence: CASSRYRELGNQPQHF. The CDR3 region has the DNA TGTGCCAGCAGTCGCTACAGAGAACTGGGCAATCAGCCCCAGCATTTT. Looking up the rest from reference TRBV28 and TRBJ1-5 gives the full variable domain: DVKVTQSSRYLVKRTGEKVFLECVQDMDHENMFWYRQDPGLGLRLIYFSYDVKMKEKGDIPEGYSVSREKKERFSLILESASTNQTSMYLCASSRYRELGNQPQHFGDGTRLSIL.